The next 21 T cell receptor beta chains were all read from a single sample in a study of cytomegalovirus exposure and HLA in healthy donors. Amplification used 60 Vbeta primers and 13 Jbeta primers. The table came from immunoSEQ multiplex PCR; TCRdb's copy has only in-frame clones and leaves some out. The data show 65,000 to 90,000 clones, roughly four fifths seen once. Specimen: PBMCs. The receptors come from a man aged 18 to 30 in good health and CMV-seronegative.

The chain carries TRBV30 and TRBJ2-5; 8 bases are a match to TRBD1. The DNA end is more similar to TRBJ2-7, so the J call may be wrong. From germline, CDR1 is GTSNPN and CDR2 SVGIG (reference sequence). CDR3 length: 13 amino acids. The CDR3 reads CAWDSGQGYEQYF. The CDR3 DNA follows: TGTGCCTGGGATTCTGGACAGGGCTACGAGCAGTACTTC.

The table lists this clone with a few counts. The V and J genes are TRBV2 and TRBJ2-7; tentatively, D is TRBD1 (5 bases). CDR3 length: 15 amino acids. V was pared by 3 bases and J by 3 bases, with 15 bases between. CDR1 is SNHLY and CDR2 is FYNNEI in the germline V gene. CDR3 DNA sequence: TGTGCCAGCAGTGAGTCTACAGGAACTTTCTACGAGCAGTACTTC. Amino acid sequence: CASSESTGTFYEQYF.

The V and J genes are TRBV7-9 and TRBJ1-2, with a possible D match to TRBD1 (5 bases). The germline V and J ends were trimmed by 4 bases and 2 bases, with 11 bases remaining between them. From germline, CDR1 is SEHNR and CDR2 FQNEAQ (reference sequence). The CDR3 totals 14 residues. The CDR3 is CASSSQAGNYGYTF. In DNA, the CDR3 is TGTGCCAGCAGCTCCCAAGCAGGGAACTATGGCTACACCTTC. Full variable domain (rest looked up from reference TRBV7-9 and TRBJ1-2): DTGVSQNPRHKITKRGQNVTFRCDPISEHNRLYWYRQTLGQGPEFLTYFQNEAQLEKSRLLSDRFSAERPKGSFSTLEIQRTEQGDSAMYLCASSSQAGNYGYTFGSGTRLTVV.

The J gene is TRBJ2-3, the V gene TRBV7-2; 8 bases agree with TRBD2. Trimming took 0 bases from V and 2 from J; bases not matched to a gene: 10. The CDR3 runs to 18 residues. Germline V gives CDR1 SGHTA, CDR2 FQGNSA. CDR3 protein: CASSLARSAGGNTDTQYF. DNA for the CDR3: TGTGCCAGCAGCTTAGCGCGGTCTGCGGGAGGAAACACAGATACGCAGTATTTT.

This sequence joins TRBV7-9 and TRBJ2-7; the match to TRBD2 covers 7 bases. Trimming at V came to 6 bases and at J to 4 bases, leaving 9 bases not matched to a gene. The CDR3 runs 14 residues. Germline-derived CDR1 and CDR2 are SEHNR and FQNEAQ (reference sequence). The CDR3 region is CASRPSGDIYEQYF. Written as DNA, the CDR3 is TGTGCCAGCAGGCCTAGCGGTGACATTTACGAGCAGTACTTC.

V gene TRBV7-9 combines with J gene TRBJ2-7; 8 bases are shared with TRBD1. The CDR3 extends over 12 amino acids. V trimming: 7 bases; J trimming: 4 bases; junction bases outside the gene matches: 3. CDR1 is SEHNR, CDR2 FQNEAQ, per germline (reference sequence). CDR3 bases: TGTGCCAGCACGAGACAGGGGTACGAGCAGTACTTC. Its protein product is CASTRQGYEQYF. Combining the CDR3 with reference TRBV7-9 and TRBJ2-7 gives the whole variable domain DTGVSQNPRHKITKRGQNVTFRCDPISEHNRLYWYRQTLGQGPEFLTYFQNEAQLEKSRLLSDRFSAERPKGSFSTLEIQRTEQGDSAMYLCASTRQGYEQYFGPGTRLTVT.

This chain uses TRBV6-6 with TRBJ2-7; 10 bases are a match to TRBD1. CDR1 is MNHNY, CDR2 SVGAGI, per germline (reference sequence). This CDR3 comprises 15 residues. With V trimmed by 6 bases and J by 3 bases, 8 bases remained unmatched. The CDR3: CASSLDRGRYYEQYF. The CDR3 coding sequence is TGTGCCAGCAGCCTAGACAGGGGGCGATACTACGAGCAGTACTTC.

The chain employs TRBV6-1 and TRBJ1-2; D is ambiguous. V gave up 6 bases and J gave up 6 bases, with 26 bases separating them. The germline CDR1 and CDR2 sequences are MNHNS and SASEGT. CDR3 size: 17 residues. CDR3: CASSETVPTFNIDGYTF. The CDR3, as DNA: TGTGCCAGCAGCGAAACAGTCCCGACCTTTAATATTGATGGCTACACCTTC.

This chain's CDR3 is CASSPGVHYGYTF. CDR3 nucleotides: TGCGCCAGCAGCCCAGGGGTCCACTATGGCTACACCTTC. The rearrangement joins TRBV4-1 to TRBJ1-2, with a possible D match to TRBD1 (6 bases). The CDR3 sequence is 13 residues long. CDR1 MGHRA and CDR2 YSYEKL come from the germline V gene. The germline V and J ends were trimmed by 4 bases and 3 bases, with 9 bases remaining between them.

The J gene is TRBJ2-1, the V gene TRBV7-8, with TRBD2 identical over 11 bases. The CDR3 spans 19 residues. Germline CDR1 is SGHVS and CDR2 is FQNEAQ. V was pared by 5 bases and J by 7 bases, with 19 bases of the junction left unmatched. The CDR3 protein is CASSPTEGLAANLRNEQFF. The CDR3 DNA reads TGTGCCAGCAGCCCAACCGAGGGACTAGCGGCGAATCTCCGTAATGAGCAGTTCTTC.

Written as DNA, the CDR3 is TGCGCCAGCAGCCCCTCCCTGGGACAGGGGGCCTACGAGCAGTACTTC. Translated, it gives CASSPSLGQGAYEQYF. V usage is TRBV4-3 and J usage is TRBJ2-7; 11 positions match TRBD1. Losses at the gene ends were 4 bases for V and 2 bases for J; bases not matched to a gene: 7. CDR3 size: 16 residues. The germline CDR1 and CDR2 sequences are LGHNA and YSLEER.

The genes are TRBV5-4 and TRBJ2-3, with 8 bases that match TRBD1. V lost 0 bases to trimming and J lost 2 bases; unmatched junction nucleotides: 5. The CDR3 loop spans 16 amino acids. CDR1 is SGHNT and CDR2 is YYREEE in the germline V gene (reference sequence). The CDR3 loop reads CASSLARDRITDTQYF. The CDR3 nucleotides read TGTGCCAGCAGCTTGGCTCGGGACAGGATCACAGATACGCAGTATTTT.

The chain combines TRBV7-9 with TRBJ1-1; D is uncertain. Trimming cost V 1 base and J 6 bases, with 6 bases left between them. Germline-derived CDR1 and CDR2 are SEHNR and FQNEAQ (reference sequence). The CDR3 has 12 residues. CDR3 DNA sequence: TGTGCCAGCAGCTTAGGGGCACCTGAAGCTTTCTTT. Its protein is CASSLGAPEAFF.

The V gene is TRBV4-3, the J gene TRBJ2-1, with D possibly matching TRBD2 (5 bases). Germline V gives CDR1 LGHNA, CDR2 YSLEER. The V gene lost 0 bases and the J gene lost 7 bases, with 10 bases spanning the gap. This CDR3 is built from 14 residues. This CDR3 is CASSQDITGNEQFF. CDR3 sequence (DNA): TGCGCCAGCAGCCAAGATATTACGGGGAATGAGCAGTTCTTC.

The chain uses TRBV5-1 and TRBJ1-2; a weak D match, TRBD1 (6 bases). CDR1 and CDR2 (germline): SGHRS, YFSETQ. The CDR3 runs to 16 residues. The germline V and J ends were trimmed by 4 bases and 10 bases, with 26 bases remaining between them. DNA for the CDR3: TGCGCCAGCAGCGCCAGGTCATCAGGGGCGATTCTTGTCTACACCTTC. This codes for CASSARSSGAILVYTF.

The DNA of the CDR3 is TGTGCCAGCAGTAGCGCGACAGGGGAGTCCTACGAGCAGTACTTC. Protein sequence: CASSSATGESYEQYF. The chain links TRBV27 to TRBJ2-7; 8 bases fit TRBD1. CDR1 MNHEY and CDR2 SMNVEV come from the germline V gene (reference sequence). This CDR3 has 15 residues. Trimming removed 5 bases from V and 1 base from J; junction bases left unmatched: 7.

V and J are TRBV2 and TRBJ2-7; TRBD1 matches 8 bases. After removal of 8 bases from V and 3 bases from J, the junction contained 15 bases not matched to a gene. CDR3 length equals 16 residues. The germline V gene has CDR1 SNHLY and CDR2 FYNNEI. The CDR3 DNA follows: TGTGCCAGCCGGAATCCAGTGGGACAGGACGTCTACGAGCAGTACTTC. As protein: CASRNPVGQDVYEQYF. Using reference TRBV2 and TRBJ2-7 for the parts outside the CDR3, the full variable domain is EPEVTQTPSHQVTQMGQEVILRCVPISNHLYFYWYRQILGQKVEFLVSFYNNEISEKSEIFDDQFSVERPDGSNFTLKIRSTKLEDSAMYFCASRNPVGQDVYEQYFGPGTRLTVT.

In its sample, this clone was seen once. DNA for the CDR3: TGTGCCAGCAGCGACCAGCGGGGGCAAAACACCGGGGAGCTGTTTTTT. The encoded protein is CASSDQRGQNTGELFF. This chain connects TRBV7-9 to TRBJ2-2; TRBD2 matches 8 bases. Looked up from germline, CDR1 is SEHNR and CDR2 is FQNEAQ (reference sequence). V was pared by 5 bases and J by 2 bases, with 7 bases of the junction left unmatched. This CDR3 comprises 16 residues.

This chain joins TRBV2 and TRBJ2-3; D remains unclear. The CDR3 contains 15 residues. Trimming pared 2 bases from V and 0 bases from J, leaving 9 bases between. Germline-derived CDR1 and CDR2 are SNHLY and FYNNEI. In DNA, the CDR3 is TGTGCCAGCAGTGAAATGGCGGCTAGCACAGATACGCAGTATTTT. Protein product: CASSEMAASTDTQYF.

The rearrangement uses TRBV29-1 and TRBJ2-7; TRBD1 matches 7 bases. V was clipped by 6 bases and J by 5 bases; unmatched bases: 7. Germline-derived CDR1 and CDR2 are SQVTM and ANQGSEA. The CDR3 is 12 residues long. CDR3 in amino acids: CSVETGINEQYF. CDR3 in DNA: TGCAGCGTGGAGACAGGGATCAACGAGCAGTACTTC.

The chain links TRBV27 to TRBJ2-7, with D possibly TRBD2 on 5 matching bases. This CDR3 region has 14 residues. Germline CDR1 is MNHEY and CDR2 is SMNVEV (reference sequence). Deletions cut 5 bases from V and 4 bases from J, with 15 bases between. This chain's CDR3 is CASSVGLGSYEQYF. CDR3 bases: TGTGCCAGCAGTGTAGGACTGGGGTCATACGAGCAGTACTTC.